This is a list of T cell receptor beta chains from one sample in a study of CD8 T cells in ankylosing spondylitis. TCRdb redid the calling of the 5' RACE reads with MiXCR, one entry per CDR3 protein. The data hold 150,000 to 200,000 distinct CDR3 sequences, with around a tenth observed a single time. The sequencing sample was made of blood, either unsorted or a sorted T cell fraction (not recorded which). The source is a male donor with ankylosing spondylitis or in good health (not recorded which). CDR3s include the opening cysteine and the closing phenylalanine or tryptophan. Fields, in order: V gene, J gene, CDR3 length, D gene, clone size, CDR3 DNA, CDR3 protein. A D gene is named only where the DNA matches it firmly. Clone size is stated in some rows and not others, as once, few, many or a class when expanded.

v_gene: TRBV20-1; j_gene: TRBJ1-6; len: 17; d_gene: .; abundance: many; CDR3nt: TGCAGTGCTAGAACCGGGACTGTTAGCTCCTATAATTCACCCCTCCACTTT; CDR3aa: CSARTGTVSSYNSPLHF
v_gene: TRBV7-8; j_gene: TRBJ2-5; len: 18; d_gene: .; abundance: many; CDR3nt: TGTGCCAGCAGCTTAGTTTCCCGGGAGAACCGGCCCGCGGAGACCCAGTACTTC; CDR3aa: CASSLVSRENRPAETQYF
v_gene: TRBV5-5; j_gene: TRBJ1-5; len: 17; d_gene: .; abundance: few; CDR3nt: TGTGCCAGCAGCTTGGCAGGGGACAAGAATAGCAATCAGCCCCAGCATTTT; CDR3aa: CASSLAGDKNSNQPQHF
v_gene: TRBV27; j_gene: TRBJ2-7; len: 15; d_gene: .; abundance: many; CDR3nt: TGTGCCAGCAGTTCATCTAGGTCGGTTCTGGGCGAGCAGTACTTC; CDR3aa: CASSSSRSVLGEQYF
v_gene: TRBV3-1; j_gene: TRBJ2-3; len: 17; d_gene: TRBD2; abundance: .; CDR3nt: TGTGCCAGCAGCCAAGACCGACCAGCGGGAGGACGGGATACGCAGTATTTT; CDR3aa: CASSQDRPAGGRDTQYF
v_gene: TRBV18; j_gene: TRBJ2-3; len: 13; d_gene: .; abundance: .; CDR3nt: TGTGCCAGCTCACCCGGACTTACAGATACGCGGTATTTT; CDR3aa: CASSPGLTDTRYF
v_gene: TRBV5-1; j_gene: TRBJ2-1; len: 18; d_gene: TRBD1; abundance: many; CDR3nt: TGCGCCAGCAGCTTTTACAGGGGGCCAACCCCTCTACACGATGAGCAGTTCTTC; CDR3aa: CASSFYRGPTPLHDEQFF
v_gene: TRBV20-1; j_gene: TRBJ1-4; len: 13; d_gene: .; abundance: .; CDR3nt: TGCAGTGCCCCGGACATTGGTAATGAAAAACTGTTTTTT; CDR3aa: CSAPDIGNEKLFF
v_gene: TRBV12-3/TRBV12-4; j_gene: TRBJ2-1; len: 13; d_gene: .; abundance: many; CDR3nt: TGTGCCAGCAGTCCCGATTCCTACAATGAGCAGTTCTTC; CDR3aa: CASSPDSYNEQFF
v_gene: TRBV7-2; j_gene: TRBJ2-5; len: 14; d_gene: .; abundance: .; CDR3nt: TGTGCCAGCAGCCGCTCCAGGGGAGGCGAGACCCAGTACTTC; CDR3aa: CASSRSRGGETQYF
v_gene: TRBV2; j_gene: TRBJ1-2; len: 16; d_gene: TRBD1; abundance: .; CDR3nt: TGTGCCAGCAGTGACCCGACAGGGGGCCCCTCCGGTGGCTACACCTTC; CDR3aa: CASSDPTGGPSGGYTF
v_gene: TRBV20-1; j_gene: TRBJ2-3; len: 11; d_gene: .; abundance: .; CDR3nt: TGCAGTGCCAACAGGGAGGATACGCAGTATTTT; CDR3aa: CSANREDTQYF
v_gene: TRBV9; j_gene: TRBJ2-7; len: 16; d_gene: TRBD1; abundance: many; CDR3nt: TGTGCCAGCAGCGTAGACGGACAGGGGACCTACTACGAGCAGTACTTC; CDR3aa: CASSVDGQGTYYEQYF
v_gene: TRBV6-2/TRBV6-3; j_gene: TRBJ1-6; len: 20; d_gene: TRBD1; abundance: many; CDR3nt: TGTGCCAGCACCTCAGAATGGGACAGGGGCACTAGCTCCTATAATTCACCCCTCCACTTT; CDR3aa: CASTSEWDRGTSSYNSPLHF
v_gene: TRBV10-3; j_gene: TRBJ1-1; len: 15; d_gene: TRBD1; abundance: .; CDR3nt: TGTGCCATCAGTGAGACCGCGACAGGGCGAACTGAAGCTTTCTTT; CDR3aa: CAISETATGRTEAFF
v_gene: TRBV4-2; j_gene: TRBJ2-7; len: 14; d_gene: TRBD2; abundance: few; CDR3nt: TGTGCCAGCAGCCAAGGGACTAGCGTCTACGAGCAGTACTTC; CDR3aa: CASSQGTSVYEQYF
v_gene: TRBV20-1; j_gene: TRBJ2-4; len: 14; d_gene: .; abundance: .; CDR3nt: TGCAGTGCTAGAAGGGGCCTAGCCAAAAACATTCAGTACTTC; CDR3aa: CSARRGLAKNIQYF
v_gene: TRBV11-1; j_gene: TRBJ1-5; len: 19; d_gene: .; abundance: .; CDR3nt: TGTGCCAGCAGCTTGTCACAGGGCGAGCGCTCATATGGCAATCAGCCCCAGCATTTT; CDR3aa: CASSLSQGERSYGNQPQHF
v_gene: TRBV10-3; j_gene: TRBJ2-3; len: 16; d_gene: TRBD2; abundance: many; CDR3nt: TGTGCCATCAGTCCGACCGGGCTAGGGAGGGCAGATACGCAGTATTTT; CDR3aa: CAISPTGLGRADTQYF
v_gene: TRBV9; j_gene: TRBJ2-7; len: 13; d_gene: TRBD1; abundance: many; CDR3nt: TGTGCCAGCAGCGGGACAGGGGCCTACGAGCAGTACTTC; CDR3aa: CASSGTGAYEQYF
v_gene: TRBV6-2/TRBV6-3; j_gene: TRBJ2-7; len: 15; d_gene: TRBD2; abundance: few; CDR3nt: TGTGCCAGCAGTTACCCGGCTAGCGGGAGCCACGAGCAGTACTTC; CDR3aa: CASSYPASGSHEQYF
v_gene: TRBV9; j_gene: TRBJ1-1; len: 17; d_gene: .; abundance: many; CDR3nt: TGTGCCAGCAGCGTAGGAGCCGGGGGCGAGAAGAACACTGAAGCTTTCTTT; CDR3aa: CASSVGAGGEKNTEAFF
v_gene: TRBV7-8; j_gene: TRBJ1-5; len: 15; d_gene: TRBD1; abundance: few; CDR3nt: TGTGCCAGCAGCCAAGCCAGGGGGCTCAATCAGCCCCAGCATTTT; CDR3aa: CASSQARGLNQPQHF
v_gene: TRBV7-6; j_gene: TRBJ2-1; len: 16; d_gene: TRBD2; abundance: few; CDR3nt: TGTGCCAGTACATTTCGGGTAGCGGGGGGGACAAATGAGCAGTTCTTC; CDR3aa: CASTFRVAGGTNEQFF
v_gene: TRBV15; j_gene: TRBJ2-1; len: 16; d_gene: TRBD2; abundance: few; CDR3nt: TGTGCCACCAGCCGGTCTAGCGGGAGGTTTAGCAATGAGCAGTTCTTC; CDR3aa: CATSRSSGRFSNEQFF
v_gene: TRBV7-9; j_gene: TRBJ2-3; len: 14; d_gene: .; abundance: few; CDR3nt: TGTGCCAGCAGCGGGGGCCTCGGTGGGGATACGCAGTATTTT; CDR3aa: CASSGGLGGDTQYF
v_gene: TRBV12-5; j_gene: TRBJ2-7; len: 12; d_gene: .; abundance: many; CDR3nt: TGTGCTAGTGGTTTGGTAAGGTACGAGCAGTACTTC; CDR3aa: CASGLVRYEQYF
v_gene: TRBV5-6; j_gene: TRBJ2-1; len: 15; d_gene: .; abundance: many; CDR3nt: TGTGCCAGCAGCCCCCGAATAGTTGCCTACAATGAGCAGTTCTTC; CDR3aa: CASSPRIVAYNEQFF
v_gene: TRBV10-3; j_gene: TRBJ2-1; len: 12; d_gene: .; abundance: many; CDR3nt: TGTGCCATCAGTGGGCCCTACAATGAGCAGTTCTTC; CDR3aa: CAISGPYNEQFF
v_gene: TRBV5-1; j_gene: TRBJ2-1; len: 15; d_gene: .; abundance: many; CDR3nt: TGCGCCAGCAGCTCCGGACAGAGCTCCTACAATGAGCAGTTCTTC; CDR3aa: CASSSGQSSYNEQFF